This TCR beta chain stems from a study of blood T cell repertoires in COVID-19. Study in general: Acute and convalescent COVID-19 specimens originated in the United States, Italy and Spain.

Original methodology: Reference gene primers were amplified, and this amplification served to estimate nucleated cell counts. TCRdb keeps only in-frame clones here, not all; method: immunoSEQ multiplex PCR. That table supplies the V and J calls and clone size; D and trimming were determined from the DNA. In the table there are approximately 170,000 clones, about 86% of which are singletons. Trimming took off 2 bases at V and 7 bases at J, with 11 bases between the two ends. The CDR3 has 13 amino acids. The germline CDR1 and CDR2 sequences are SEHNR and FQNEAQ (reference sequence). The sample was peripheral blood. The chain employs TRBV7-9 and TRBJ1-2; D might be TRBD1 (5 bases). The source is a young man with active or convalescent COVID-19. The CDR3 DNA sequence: TGTGCCAGCAGCTTACAGGGCTTTCCTGGCTACACCTTC. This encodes CASSLQGFPGYTF.